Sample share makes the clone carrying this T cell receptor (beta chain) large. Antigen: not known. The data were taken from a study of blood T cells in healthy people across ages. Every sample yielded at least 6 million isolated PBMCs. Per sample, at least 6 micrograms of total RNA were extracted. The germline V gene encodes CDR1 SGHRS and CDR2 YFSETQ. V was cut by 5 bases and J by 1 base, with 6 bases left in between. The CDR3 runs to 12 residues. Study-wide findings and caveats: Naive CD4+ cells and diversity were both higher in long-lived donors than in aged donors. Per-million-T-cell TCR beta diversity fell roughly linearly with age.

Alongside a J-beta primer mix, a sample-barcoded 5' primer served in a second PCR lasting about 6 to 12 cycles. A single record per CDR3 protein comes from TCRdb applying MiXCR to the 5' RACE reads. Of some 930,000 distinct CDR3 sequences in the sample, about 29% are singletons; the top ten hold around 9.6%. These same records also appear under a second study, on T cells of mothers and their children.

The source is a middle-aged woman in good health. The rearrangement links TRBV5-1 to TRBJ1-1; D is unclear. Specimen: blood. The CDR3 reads CASRTGNTEAFF. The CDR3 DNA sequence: TGCGCCAGCAGGACTGGGAACACTGAAGCTTTCTTT. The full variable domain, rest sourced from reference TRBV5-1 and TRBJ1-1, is KAGVTQTPRYLIKTRGQQVTLSCSPISGHRSVSWYQQTPGQGLQFLFEYFSETQRNKGNFPGRFSGRQFSNSRSEMNVSTLELGDSALYLCASRTGNTEAFFGQGTRLTVV.